This entry features one TCR beta chain sequence. The source of the sample is a study of blood T cell repertoires in COVID-19. About the study: Samples of COVID-19 (acute and convalescent) were obtained from the United States, Italy and Spain.

Germline CDR1 is SNHLY and CDR2 is FYNNEI. After removal of 9 bases from V and 4 bases from J, the junction contained 8 bases not matched to a gene. The length of the CDR3 is 15 residues. Original handling: From reference gene primer amplification, estimates of nucleated cell counts were derived. The method was immunoSEQ multiplex PCR; TCRdb's version includes in-frame clones alone and lacks a portion of them. The DNA gave D and trimming, while V, J and clone size come from that table. The sample yields about 180,000 clones, approximately 90% seen once. The TCR originated in a woman aged 45-60 years with acute or convalescent COVID-19. This chain joins TRBV2 and TRBJ1-6, with 8 bases aligning to TRBD1. The specimen was peripheral blood. The CDR3 loop is CASYRGAQYNSPLHF. Here the CDR3 DNA reads TGTGCCAGTTACAGGGGGGCCCAGTATAATTCACCCCTCCACTTT.